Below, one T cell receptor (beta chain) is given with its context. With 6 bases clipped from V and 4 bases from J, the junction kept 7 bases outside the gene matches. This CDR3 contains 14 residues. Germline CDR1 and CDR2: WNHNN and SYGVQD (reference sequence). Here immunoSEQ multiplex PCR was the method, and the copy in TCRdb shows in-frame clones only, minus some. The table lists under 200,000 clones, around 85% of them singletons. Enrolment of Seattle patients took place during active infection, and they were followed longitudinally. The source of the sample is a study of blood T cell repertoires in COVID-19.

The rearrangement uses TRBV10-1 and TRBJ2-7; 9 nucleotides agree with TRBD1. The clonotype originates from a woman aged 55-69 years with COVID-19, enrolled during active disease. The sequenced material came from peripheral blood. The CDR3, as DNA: TGCGCCAGCAGGCGATACAGGGGGCAATACGAGCAGTACTTC. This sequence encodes CASRRYRGQYEQYF.